This T cell receptor beta chain was obtained from a study of response to subunit inactivated influenza vaccine. This clonotype was seen only a few times. The CDR3 has 15 residues. CDR1 and CDR2 (germline): SGHTA, FQGNSA. V was pared by 5 bases and J by 7 bases, with 17 bases between. MiXCR, applied by TCRdb to the RT-PCR reads, yields one record per CDR3 protein. Seen here are 550,000 to 800,000 distinct CDR3 sequences, 15% to 19% observed once, and the top ten hold roughly 10%. This clonotype was sampled from a middle-aged man who received an inactivated influenza vaccine. The chain joins TRBV7-2 to TRBJ1-4; tentatively, D is TRBD1 (6 bases). The sample here was PBMCs from blood, taken 12 days after vaccination. CDR3 residues: CASSPMGRGSEKLFF. CDR3 nucleotide sequence: TGTGCCAGCAGCCCAATGGGAAGGGGGTCTGAAAAACTGTTTTTT. The full variable domain, completed using reference TRBV7-2 and TRBJ1-4, is GAGVSQSPSNKVTEKGKDVELRCDPISGHTALYWYRQSLGQGLEFLIYFQGNSAPDKSGLPSDRFSAERTGGSVSTLTIQRTQQEDSAVYLCASSPMGRGSEKLFFGSGTQLSVL.